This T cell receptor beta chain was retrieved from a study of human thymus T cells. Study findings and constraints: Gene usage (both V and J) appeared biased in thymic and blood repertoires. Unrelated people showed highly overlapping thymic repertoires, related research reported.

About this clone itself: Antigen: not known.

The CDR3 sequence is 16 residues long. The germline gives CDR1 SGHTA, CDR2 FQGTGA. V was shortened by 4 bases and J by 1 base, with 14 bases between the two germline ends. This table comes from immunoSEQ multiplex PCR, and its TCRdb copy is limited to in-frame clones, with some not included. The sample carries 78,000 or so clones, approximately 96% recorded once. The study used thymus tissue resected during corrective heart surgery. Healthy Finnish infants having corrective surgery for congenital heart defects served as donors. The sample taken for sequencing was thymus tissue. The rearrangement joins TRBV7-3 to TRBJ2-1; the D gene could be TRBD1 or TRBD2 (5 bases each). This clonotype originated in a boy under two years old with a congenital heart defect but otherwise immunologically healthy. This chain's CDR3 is CASSSKRDPSYNEQFF. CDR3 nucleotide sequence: TGTGCCAGCAGCTCAAAACGGGACCCTTCCTACAATGAGCAGTTCTTC. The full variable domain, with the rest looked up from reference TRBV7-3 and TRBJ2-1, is GAGVSQTPSNKVTEKGKYVELRCDPISGHTALYWYRQSLGQGPEFLIYFQGTGAADDSGLPNDRFFAVRPEGSVSTLKIQRTERGDSAVYLCASSSKRDPSYNEQFFGPGTRLTVL.